This T cell receptor beta chain was documented in a study of T cells in Graves' hyperthyroidism and ophthalmopathy. Study findings and constraints: Most clonotypes that expanded in the thyroid above 0.001 also showed up in blood.

This clonotype was detected many times. The antigen is not known. V lost 6 bases and J lost 5; bases outside the gene matches: 9. The CDR3 contains 15 residues. The germline V gene has CDR1 SNHLY and CDR2 FYNNEI. Patients with uncontrolled infections, other autoimmune diseases, pregnancy or lactation were excluded. Amplification yielded TCR beta CDR3 regions, with RNA transcripts as the source. First-round RT-PCR of the TCR CDR3 relied on the HTBI primer set. TCRdb passed the multiplex PCR reads through MiXCR, listing each CDR3 protein once. The sample holds just over 550,000 distinct CDR3 sequences, roughly 50% seen once.

This rearrangement joins TRBV2 to TRBJ1-4, with TRBD1 identical over 7 bases. The sequenced material came from peripheral blood or thyroid tissue (not recorded which). This receptor was taken from a woman under 30 with Graves' hyperthyroidism. CDR3 sequence: CASSPKGQPNEKLFF. CDR3 bases: TGTGCCAGCAGCCCGAAGGGACAGCCGAATGAAAAACTGTTTTTT.